This T cell receptor (beta chain) appears in the sequencing data of a study of blood T cell repertoires in COVID-19. Across the whole study: Collection of acute and convalescent COVID-19 samples took place in the United States, Italy and Spain.

Patients of the Seattle cohort, enrolled during active infection, were followed longitudinally. Per germline, CDR1 SGHAT and CDR2 FQNNGV. Unmatched junction bases numbered 6, after V lost 1 base and J lost 8 bases. The CDR3 has 15 residues. In the authors' methods: Counts of nucleated cells, estimated from reference gene primer amplification, were obtained. Here immunoSEQ multiplex PCR was the method, and the copy in TCRdb shows in-frame clones only, minus some. That table gives V, J and clone size, and the DNA gave D and trimming. The sample holds roughly 300,000 clones, around 85% seen once. This TCR derives from a human donor with COVID-19, enrolled during active disease. The donor label of this sample is uncertain. The rearrangement joins TRBV11-2 to TRBJ2-1, with 9 bases identical to TRBD1. The sample was peripheral blood. CDR3: CASSLAGQGLYEQFF. CDR3 sequence (DNA): TGTGCCAGCAGCTTAGCGGGACAGGGCCTCTATGAGCAGTTCTTC.